These 14 T cell receptor beta chains share one sample of origin, sequenced in a study of shared clonotypes between healthy human individuals. TCRdb keeps only in-frame clones here, not all; method: immunoSEQ multiplex PCR. The sample records about a million clones, more than 65% being singletons. The sequencing sample was made of memory CD4+ T cells sorted from blood. Subset described: CD45RA-negative fraction. These receptors were taken from a man aged 18 to 35 in good health.

This chain links TRBV2 with TRBJ2-3, with 12 bases fitting TRBD2. The CDR3 is 13 amino acids. Per the germline V gene, CDR1 is SNHLY and CDR2 is FYNNEI. With 9 bases clipped from V and 7 bases from J, the junction kept 5 bases outside the gene matches. CDR3 sequence: CASRLAGAYTQYF. The CDR3 DNA reads as TGTGCCAGTCGACTAGCGGGGGCCTATACGCAGTATTTT.

A word on this clone: One end of the junction is discordant with germline, which a read error may explain. The chain is built from TRBV6-1 and TRBJ1-1, with D unresolved. In germline, CDR1 is MNHNS, CDR2 SASEGT. The CDR3 is 15 amino acids. CDR3 sequence (DNA): TGTGCCATCAGTGAGGCCGGGGTTGTGACATCTGAAGCTTTCTTT. This encodes CAISEAGVVTSEAFF.

The chain uses TRBV5-4 and TRBJ2-3; D call uncertain. This CDR3 region has 13 residues. V was clipped by 4 bases and J by 2 bases, with 8 bases between them. The V gene's germline CDR1 is SGHNT and CDR2 YYREEE (reference sequence). The CDR3 here is CASSGKNTDTQYF. The CDR3 DNA reads as TGTGCCAGCAGCGGTAAGAACACAGATACGCAGTATTTT.

CDR3 loop: CASSLDPSSYEQYF. The CDR3 DNA reads as TGTGCCAGCAGCTTGGATCCTAGCTCCTACGAGCAGTACTTC. The chain combines TRBV5-4 with TRBJ2-7; D not certain. CDR1 SGHNT and CDR2 YYREEE come from the germline V gene (reference sequence). This CDR3 has 14 amino acids. V was trimmed by 0 bases and J by 0 bases, leaving 7 bases between them.

The J gene is TRBJ1-5, the V gene TRBV19; tentative D call: TRBD1 (5 bases). The CDR3 sequence is 16 residues long. Germline V gives CDR1 LNHDA, CDR2 SQIVND (reference sequence). Trimming pared 5 bases from V and 3 bases from J, leaving 17 bases between. The chain's CDR3 is CASSWGGTGPNQPQHF. Here the CDR3 DNA reads TGTGCCAGTAGTTGGGGCGGCACTGGGCCCAATCAGCCCCAGCATTTT.

As regards this clone: At one boundary the junction diverges from the germline segment, which might be a read error. The chain has TRBV2 and TRBJ1-1, with D tentatively TRBD1 (5 bases). Germline V gives CDR1 SNHLY, CDR2 FYNNEI. CDR3 length: 15 residues. The CDR3 reads CASRALGTGNTGAFF. CDR3 nucleotide sequence: TGTGCCAGCAGAGCCCTCGGGACGGGGAACACTGGAGCTTTCTTT.

The rearrangement joins TRBV5-1 to TRBJ2-3, with 7 bases aligning to TRBD1. J was trimmed by 4 bases and V by 2 bases; bases with no gene match: 10. CDR3 length: 16 residues. Germline V gives CDR1 SGHRS, CDR2 YFSETQ. CDR3 sequence: CASSLPGQLGADTQYF. CDR3 DNA: TGCGCCAGCAGCTTACCGGGACAGCTAGGAGCAGATACGCAGTATTTT.

The chain couples TRBV7-2 to TRBJ2-3; 9 nucleotides agree with TRBD2. Looked up from germline, CDR1 is SGHTA and CDR2 is FQGNSA. The CDR3 is made up of 16 amino acids. J gave up 0 bases and V 6 bases, and 7 bases lay outside the gene matches. As DNA, the CDR3 is TGTGCCAGCAGGTATTCTAGCGGGGCAAGCACAGATACGCAGTATTTT. It translates to CASRYSSGASTDTQYF.

The genes are TRBV2 and TRBJ2-7; D is uncertain. Deletions cut 6 bases from V and 5 bases from J, with 8 bases between. The CDR3 runs to 11 residues. Germline V CDR1 and CDR2: SNHLY, FYNNEI. CDR3 nucleotides: TGTGCCAGCAGCCTACATAACGAGCAGTACTTC. Its protein is CASSLHNEQYF.

This chain links TRBV6-5 with TRBJ1-5; the match to TRBD1 covers 8 bases. The length of the CDR3 is 13 residues. CDR1 is MNHEY and CDR2 is SVGAGI in the germline V gene. The trim removed 8 bases at V and 4 bases at J, leaving 4 bases unmatched. The CDR3 reads CASEQGVNQPQHF. In DNA form, the CDR3 reads TGTGCCAGCGAACAGGGGGTGAATCAGCCCCAGCATTTT.

The chain is built from TRBV5-4 and TRBJ2-7, with 8 bases lining up with TRBD1. V gave up 3 bases and J gave up 2 bases; unmatched junction bases: 7. The CDR3 totals 15 residues. From germline, CDR1 is SGHNT and CDR2 YYREEE (reference sequence). The CDR3 sequence: CASSSRTGWTYEQYF. DNA for the CDR3: TGTGCCAGCAGCTCCCGGACAGGGTGGACCTACGAGCAGTACTTC.

This chain joins TRBV5-6 and TRBJ2-7; D unclear. V gave up 4 bases and J gave up 0 bases, with 14 bases separating them. The CDR3 is 15 residues long. The germline V gene has CDR1 SGHDT and CDR2 YYEEEE. CDR3 amino acids: CASSPTGAVSYEQYF. CDR3 DNA sequence: TGTGCCAGCAGCCCAACCGGCGCAGTCTCCTACGAGCAGTACTTC.

J is TRBJ1-5 and V is TRBV4-2; 7 nucleotides match TRBD1. The CDR3 runs 17 residues. Germline V gene sequence: CDR1 LGHNA, CDR2 YNFKEQ. V lost 1 base and J lost 1; bases outside the gene matches: 7. CDR3 region: CASSQGGSGGSNQPQHF. CDR3 sequence (DNA): TGTGCCAGCAGCCAAGGTGGGTCAGGGGGAAGCAATCAGCCCCAGCATTTT.

The V call is TRBV5-1, the J call TRBJ1-5, with D hard to call. Trimming removed 9 bases from V and 3 bases from J, with 19 bases in between. Germline-derived CDR1 and CDR2 are SGHRS and YFSETQ. CDR3 length: 15 residues. In DNA form, the CDR3 reads TGCGCCACCACCAACCGGGATAGAGACAATCAGCCCCAGCATTTT. Translation gives CATTNRDRDNQPQHF.